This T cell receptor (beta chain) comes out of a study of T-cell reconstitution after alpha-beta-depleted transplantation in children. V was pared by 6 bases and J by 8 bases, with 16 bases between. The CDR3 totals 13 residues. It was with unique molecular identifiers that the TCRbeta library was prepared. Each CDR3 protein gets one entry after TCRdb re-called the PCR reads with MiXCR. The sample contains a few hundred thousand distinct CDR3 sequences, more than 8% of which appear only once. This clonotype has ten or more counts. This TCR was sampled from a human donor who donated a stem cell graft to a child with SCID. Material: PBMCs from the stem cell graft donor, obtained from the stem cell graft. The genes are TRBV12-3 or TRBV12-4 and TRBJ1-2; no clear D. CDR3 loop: CASSRDRVVGYTF. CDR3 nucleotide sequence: TGTGCCAGCAGCCGCGACCGTGTCGTGGGCTACACCTTC.